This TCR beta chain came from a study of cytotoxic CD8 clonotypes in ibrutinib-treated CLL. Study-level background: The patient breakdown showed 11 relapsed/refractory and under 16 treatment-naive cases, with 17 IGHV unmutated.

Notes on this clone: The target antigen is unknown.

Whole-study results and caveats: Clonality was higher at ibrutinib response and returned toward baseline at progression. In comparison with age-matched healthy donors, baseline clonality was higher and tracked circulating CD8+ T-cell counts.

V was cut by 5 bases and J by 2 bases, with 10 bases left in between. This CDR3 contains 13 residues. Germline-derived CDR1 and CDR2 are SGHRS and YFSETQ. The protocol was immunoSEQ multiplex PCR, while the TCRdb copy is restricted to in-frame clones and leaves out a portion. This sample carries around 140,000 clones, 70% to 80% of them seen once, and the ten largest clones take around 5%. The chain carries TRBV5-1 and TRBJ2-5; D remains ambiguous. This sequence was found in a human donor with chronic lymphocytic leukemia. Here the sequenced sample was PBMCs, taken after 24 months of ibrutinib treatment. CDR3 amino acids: CASSSPPQETQYF. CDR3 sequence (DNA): TGCGCCAGCAGTTCCCCGCCACAAGAGACCCAGTACTTC.